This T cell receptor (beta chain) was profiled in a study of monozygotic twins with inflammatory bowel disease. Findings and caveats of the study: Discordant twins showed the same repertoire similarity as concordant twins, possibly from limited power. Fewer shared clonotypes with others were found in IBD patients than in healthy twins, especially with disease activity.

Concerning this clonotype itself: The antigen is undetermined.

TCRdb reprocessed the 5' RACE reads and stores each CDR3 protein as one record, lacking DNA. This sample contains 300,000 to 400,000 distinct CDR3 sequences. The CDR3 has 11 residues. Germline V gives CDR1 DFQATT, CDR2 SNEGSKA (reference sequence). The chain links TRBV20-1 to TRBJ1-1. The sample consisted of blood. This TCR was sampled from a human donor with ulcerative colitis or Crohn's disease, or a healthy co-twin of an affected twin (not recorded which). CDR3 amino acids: CSASAKTEAFF.